Listed below are T cell receptor beta chains from one sample, sequenced in a study of T cells expressing NK-cell markers. One entry per CDR3 protein, without DNA, is what TCRdb gives after re-calling the 5' RACE reads. The sample table sets out tens of thousands of distinct CDR3 sequences. The sequenced material came from blood T cells: a sorted CD56 or NKG2C T cell subset, CD4+ or CD8+ T cells, or bulk PBMC T cells (not recorded which). These receptors were taken from a man aged 18-75 years in good health. CDR3s include the opening cysteine and the closing phenylalanine or tryptophan. Clone size is given for some rows only: seen once, a few or many times, or a class if the clone is expanded.

>TRBJ1-4|TRBV7-2|.
CASRAPGVEKLFF
>TRBJ1-1|TRBV7-9|.
CASGGTGLTTEAFF
>TRBJ1-4|TRBV18|.
CASARDTNEKLFF
>TRBJ2-7|TRBV4-3|.
CASSQAPTGIYEQYF
>TRBJ2-1|TRBV7-2|.
CASSLGGTGSILNEQFF
>TRBJ2-7|TRBV9|.
CASSVSPRSYEQYF
>TRBJ2-2|TRBV19|.
CATTGRVTSTGELFF
>TRBJ1-5|TRBV18|.
CASSPTSVSNQPQHF
>TRBJ2-5|TRBV29-1|medium-sized
CSVVISGPRTQYF
>TRBJ2-4|TRBV6-1|.
CASRPAGTLAKNIQYF
>TRBJ1-2|TRBV20-1|.
CSARTGPGLANYGYTF
>TRBJ1-6|TRBV28|.
CASSQAGSSYNSPLHF
>TRBJ2-7|TRBV28|.
CASSEIPRSSYEQYF
>TRBJ1-5|TRBV24-1|.
CATSGPGSGNQPQHF
>TRBJ1-2|TRBV29-1|.
CSVEDGSRGDYGYTF
>TRBJ2-3|TRBV28|.
CASSHLAGGSTDTQYF
>TRBJ2-3|TRBV29-1|.
CSGLVDSDTQYF
>TRBJ2-5|TRBV5-1|.
CASSLTGGPETQYF
>TRBJ1-6|TRBV21-1|.
CASSKDDTKGTVVGSPLHF
>TRBJ1-1|TRBV5-1|.
CASSTADRVRGAFF
>TRBJ1-2|TRBV6-2/TRBV6-3|.
CASSLDFTGDLANYGYTF
>TRBJ1-1|TRBV20-1|.
CSARGGRGETEAFF
>TRBJ2-7|TRBV11-2|.
CAIPRGSSYEQYF
>TRBJ2-3|TRBV6-1|.
CASSEQTGSADTQYF
>TRBJ1-4|TRBV29-1|.
CSAVRAGEKLFF
>TRBJ2-1|TRBV14|.
CASSRWTSGRLSSYNEQFF
>TRBJ2-7|TRBV28|.
CASSLTGTEESYEQYF
>TRBJ2-7|TRBV9|.
CASSRDRGHEQYF
>TRBJ1-6|TRBV7-2|.
CASSVDRGSPLHF
>TRBJ2-5|TRBV2|.
CASSDWGLAGGWETQYF
>TRBJ2-7|TRBV7-2|.
CASSLMADYGEQYF